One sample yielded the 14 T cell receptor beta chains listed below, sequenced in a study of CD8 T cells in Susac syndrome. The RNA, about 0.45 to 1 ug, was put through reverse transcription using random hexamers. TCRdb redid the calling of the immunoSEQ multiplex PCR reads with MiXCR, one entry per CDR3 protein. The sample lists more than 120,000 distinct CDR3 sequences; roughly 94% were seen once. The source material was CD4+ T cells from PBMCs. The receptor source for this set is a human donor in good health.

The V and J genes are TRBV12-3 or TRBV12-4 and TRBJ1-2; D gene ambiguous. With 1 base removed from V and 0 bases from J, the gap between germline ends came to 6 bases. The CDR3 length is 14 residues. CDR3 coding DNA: TGTGCCAGCAGTTTAGGTCGGGCTAACTATGGCTACACCTTC. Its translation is CASSLGRANYGYTF.

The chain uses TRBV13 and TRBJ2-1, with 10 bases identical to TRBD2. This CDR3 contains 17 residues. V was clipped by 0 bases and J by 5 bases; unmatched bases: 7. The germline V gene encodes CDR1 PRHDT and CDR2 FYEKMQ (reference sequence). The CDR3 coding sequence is TGTGCCAGCAGCTTAGGAATTCCTAGCGGGAGAGACAATGAGCAGTTCTTC. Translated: CASSLGIPSGRDNEQFF.

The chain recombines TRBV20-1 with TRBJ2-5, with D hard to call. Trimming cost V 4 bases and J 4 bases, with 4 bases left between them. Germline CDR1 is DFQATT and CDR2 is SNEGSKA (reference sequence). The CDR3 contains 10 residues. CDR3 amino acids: CSATVETQYF. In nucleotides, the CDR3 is TGCAGTGCTACCGTAGAGACCCAGTACTTC.

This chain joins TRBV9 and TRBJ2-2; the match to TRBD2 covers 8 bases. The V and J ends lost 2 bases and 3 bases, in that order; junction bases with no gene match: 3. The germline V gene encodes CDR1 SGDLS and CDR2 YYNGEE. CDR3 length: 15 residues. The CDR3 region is CASSVSGSHTGELFF. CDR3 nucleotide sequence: TGTGCCAGCAGCGTGAGCGGGAGCCACACCGGGGAGCTGTTTTTT.

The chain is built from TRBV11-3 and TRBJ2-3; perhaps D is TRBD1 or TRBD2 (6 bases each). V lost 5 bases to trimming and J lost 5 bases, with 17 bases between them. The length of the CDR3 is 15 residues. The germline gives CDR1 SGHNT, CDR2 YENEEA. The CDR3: CASSQGRTAQDTQYF. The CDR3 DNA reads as TGTGCCAGCAGCCAGGGGAGGACAGCACAAGATACGCAGTATTTT.

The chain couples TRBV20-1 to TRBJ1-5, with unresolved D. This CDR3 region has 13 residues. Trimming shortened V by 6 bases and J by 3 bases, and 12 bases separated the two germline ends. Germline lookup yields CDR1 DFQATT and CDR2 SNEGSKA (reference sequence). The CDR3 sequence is CSAPGENNQPQHF. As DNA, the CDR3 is TGCAGTGCGCCGGGAGAAAACAATCAGCCCCAGCATTTT.

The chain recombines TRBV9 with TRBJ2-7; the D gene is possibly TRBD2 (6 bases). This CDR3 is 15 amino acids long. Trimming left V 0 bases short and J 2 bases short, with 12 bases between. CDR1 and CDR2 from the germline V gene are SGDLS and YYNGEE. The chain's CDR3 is CASSVGGTGAYEQYF. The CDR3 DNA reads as TGTGCCAGCAGCGTAGGCGGGACGGGGGCCTACGAGCAGTACTTC.

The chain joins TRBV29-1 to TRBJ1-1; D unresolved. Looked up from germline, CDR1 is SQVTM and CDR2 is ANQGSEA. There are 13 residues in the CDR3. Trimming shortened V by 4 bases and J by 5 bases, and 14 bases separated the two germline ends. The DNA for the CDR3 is TGCAGCGTTGGAGGGCCCGGGGATACTGAAGCTTTCTTT. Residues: CSVGGPGDTEAFF.

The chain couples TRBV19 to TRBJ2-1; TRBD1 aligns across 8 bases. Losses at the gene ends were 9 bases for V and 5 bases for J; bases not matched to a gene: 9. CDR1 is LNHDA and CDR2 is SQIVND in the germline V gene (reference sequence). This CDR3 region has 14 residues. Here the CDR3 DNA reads TGTGCCAGCGACAGGGGATGGAGGCACAATGAGCAGTTCTTC. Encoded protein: CASDRGWRHNEQFF. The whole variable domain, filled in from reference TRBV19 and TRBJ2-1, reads DGGITQSPKYLFRKEGQNVTLSCEQNLNHDAMYWYRQDPGQGLRLIYYSQIVNDFQKGDIAEGYSVSREKKESFPLTVTSAQKNPTAFYLCASDRGWRHNEQFFGPGTRLTVL.

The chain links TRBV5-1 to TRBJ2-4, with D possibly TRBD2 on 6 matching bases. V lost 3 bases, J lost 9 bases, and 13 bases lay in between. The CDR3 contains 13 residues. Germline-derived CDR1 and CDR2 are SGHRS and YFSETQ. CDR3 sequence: CASSWEAEAIQYF. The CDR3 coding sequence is TGCGCCAGCAGCTGGGAGGCGGAGGCCATTCAGTACTTC. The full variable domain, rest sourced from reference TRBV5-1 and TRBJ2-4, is KAGVTQTPRYLIKTRGQQVTLSCSPISGHRSVSWYQQTPGQGLQFLFEYFSETQRNKGNFPGRFSGRQFSNSRSEMNVSTLELGDSALYLCASSWEAEAIQYFGAGTRLSVL.

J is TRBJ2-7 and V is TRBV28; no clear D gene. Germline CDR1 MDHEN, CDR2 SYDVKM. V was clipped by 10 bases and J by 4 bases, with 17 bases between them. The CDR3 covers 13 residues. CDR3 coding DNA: TGTGCCACCGTCGGCTCGCCTCCATACGAGCAGTACTTC. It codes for CATVGSPPYEQYF. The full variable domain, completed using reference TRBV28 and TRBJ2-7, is DVKVTQSSRYLVKRTGEKVFLECVQDMDHENMFWYRQDPGLGLRLIYFSYDVKMKEKGDIPEGYSVSREKKERFSLILESASTNQTSMYLCATVGSPPYEQYFGPGTRLTVT.

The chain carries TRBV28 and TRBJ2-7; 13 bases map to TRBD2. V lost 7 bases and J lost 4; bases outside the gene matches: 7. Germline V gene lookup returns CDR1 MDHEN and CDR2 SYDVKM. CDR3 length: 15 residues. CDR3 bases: TGTGCCAGCACTTCCGGACTAGCGGGAGTATACGAGCAGTACTTC. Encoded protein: CASTSGLAGVYEQYF.

The CDR3 sequence: CASSEWAGVGYEQYF. Here the CDR3 DNA reads TGTGCCAGCAGTGAATGGGCGGGAGTGGGCTACGAGCAGTACTTC. The chain uses TRBV25-1 and TRBJ2-7, with 7 bases lining up with TRBD2. The CDR3 is 15 residues long. Losses at the gene ends were 1 base for V and 3 bases for J; bases not matched to a gene: 6. Germline CDR1 MGHDK, CDR2 SYGVNS.

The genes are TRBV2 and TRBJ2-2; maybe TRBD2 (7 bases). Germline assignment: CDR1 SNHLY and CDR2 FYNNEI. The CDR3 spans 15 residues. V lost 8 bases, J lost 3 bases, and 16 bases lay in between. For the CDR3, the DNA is TGTGCCAGCGAAAGTCGGGGGGCTGACACCGGGGAGCTGTTTTTT. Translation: CASESRGADTGELFF.